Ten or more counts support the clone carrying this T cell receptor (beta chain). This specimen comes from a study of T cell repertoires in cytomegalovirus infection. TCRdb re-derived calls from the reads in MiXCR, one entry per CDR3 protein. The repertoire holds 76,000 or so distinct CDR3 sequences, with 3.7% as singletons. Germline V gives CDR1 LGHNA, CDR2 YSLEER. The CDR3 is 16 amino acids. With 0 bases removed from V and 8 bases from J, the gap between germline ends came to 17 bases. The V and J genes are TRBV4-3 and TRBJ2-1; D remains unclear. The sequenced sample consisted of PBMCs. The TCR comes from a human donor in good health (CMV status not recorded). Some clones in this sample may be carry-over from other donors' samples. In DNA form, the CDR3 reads TGCGCCAGCAGCCAAGATTCGGGTTCTCTGCGCGATGAGCAGTTCTTC. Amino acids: CASSQDSGSLRDEQFF.